What follows are 8 T cell receptor beta chains derived from one specimen sequenced in a study of cytomegalovirus exposure and HLA in healthy donors. It was with 60 Vbeta and 13 Jbeta primers that the PCR ran. Profiling relied on immunoSEQ multiplex PCR, and the TCRdb table lists in-frame clones only, not all of them. The sample yields approximately 70,000 clones, around three quarters seen once. The sample comprised PBMCs. These receptors originate from a man aged 45-65 years in good health and CMV-seronegative.

As to this clone: In the same sample, other DNA sequences code for this CDR3. The CDR3, as DNA: TGCGCCAGCAGCCAAGGTAGCCGGCGGATGAACACTGAAGCTTTCTTT. It codes for CASSQGSRRMNTEAFF. The chain combines TRBV4-1 with TRBJ1-1; the D is unclear. Germline loops: CDR1 MGHRA, CDR2 YSYEKL. V lost 1 base to trimming and J lost 0 bases, with 12 bases between them. This CDR3 has 16 residues.

V is TRBV18 and J is TRBJ1-1; D gene unclear. Trimming cost V 5 bases and J 5 bases, with 12 bases left between them. This CDR3 has 13 residues. Germline CDR1 reads KGHSH; CDR2 reads LQKENI. The CDR3 DNA follows: TGTGCCAGCTCAAAACTCGACAATACTGAAGCTTTCTTT. It encodes CASSKLDNTEAFF.

The genes are TRBV30 and TRBJ2-3, with 8 nucleotides matching TRBD2. Germline V CDR1 and CDR2: GTSNPN, SVGIG (reference sequence). The CDR3 is made up of 15 amino acids. The V segment lost 3 bases and the J segment 5 bases; nucleotides outside the gene matches: 10. CDR3: CAWSILAGYLDTQYF. The CDR3 DNA sequence: TGTGCCTGGAGCATCTTAGCGGGATATCTAGATACGCAGTATTTT.

The chain joins TRBV30 to TRBJ1-1, with 8 bases fitting TRBD1. V shed 4 bases, J shed 3 bases, and the junction held 4 bases outside the gene matches. The CDR3 runs to 13 residues. Germline CDR1 reads GTSNPN; CDR2 reads SVGIG (reference sequence). The CDR3 bases are TGTGCCTGGAAGCAGGGGGCGTACACTGAAGCTTTCTTT. It is translated as CAWKQGAYTEAFF.

This chain joins TRBV28 and TRBJ2-2, with D uncertain. Germline V lookup: CDR1 MDHEN, CDR2 SYDVKM. This CDR3 has 13 amino acids. V was shortened by 5 bases and J by 6 bases, with 10 bases between the two germline ends. CDR3 DNA sequence: TGTGCCAGCAGTCTTACTACCTCCGGGGAGCTGTTTTTT. It is translated as CASSLTTSGELFF.

The J gene is TRBJ2-2, the V gene TRBV7-9, with TRBD1 matching over 7 bases. Germline trimming cut 1 base from V and 7 bases from J; bases unmatched to any gene: 9. Looked up from germline, CDR1 is SEHNR and CDR2 is FQNEAQ (reference sequence). CDR3 length equals 16 residues. CDR3 nucleotides: TGTGCCAGCAGCTTAGTGGCGGCAGGGGGAAGCGGGGAGCTGTTTTTT. Protein sequence: CASSLVAAGGSGELFF.

The rearrangement joins TRBV25-1 to TRBJ1-4; D gene uncertain. CDR1 is MGHDK, CDR2 SYGVNS, per germline. Trimming shortened V by 3 bases and J by 0 bases, and 5 bases separated the two germline ends. There are 14 residues in the CDR3. CDR3 DNA sequence: TGTGCCAGCAGTGACCCGGCAACTAATGAAAAACTGTTTTTT. It is translated as CASSDPATNEKLFF.

The chain couples TRBV30 to TRBJ2-3; TRBD1 agrees at 8 bases. This CDR3 is 12 amino acids long. The trim removed 7 bases at V and 6 bases at J, leaving 6 bases unmatched. CDR1 GTSNPN and CDR2 SVGIG come from the germline V gene (reference sequence). The DNA of the CDR3 is TGTGCCTTACAGGGGGGCCGCGATACGCAGTATTTT. This sequence encodes CALQGGRDTQYF.